This entry lists 17 T cell receptor beta chains sequenced from one sample in a study of T-cell reconstitution after alpha-beta-depleted transplantation in children. Molecular barcoding with unique molecular identifiers was used for the TCRbeta library. TCRdb re-called the PCR reads through MiXCR, storing one row per CDR3 protein. The data show over 300,000 distinct CDR3 sequences, with approximately 10% seen just once and 2% to 3% held by the top ten. Sequenced here: PBMCs from the stem cell graft donor, sampled from the stem cell graft. The receptor source for this set is a human donor who donated a stem cell graft to a child with acute lymphoblastic leukemia.

This clonotype was observed a few times. The chain employs TRBV5-5 and TRBJ1-1; no reliable D call. V lost 9 bases, J lost 3 bases, and 15 bases lay in between. The CDR3 totals 13 residues. Per the germline V gene, CDR1 is SGHKS and CDR2 is YYEKEE (reference sequence). CDR3 sequence: CATMWGEYTEAFF. The CDR3 DNA is TGTGCCACCATGTGGGGAGAGTACACTGAAGCTTTCTTT.

This clonotype was observed a handful of times. The CDR3, as DNA: TGTGCCACCAGCAAAGGGACTAGCGGGAGGGCCTCTCAAGAGACCCAGTACTTC. Translated, it gives CATSKGTSGRASQETQYF. The rearrangement joins TRBV15 to TRBJ2-5, with 16 bases that match TRBD2. The germline CDR1 and CDR2 sequences are LNHNV and YYDKDF (reference sequence). V was clipped by 4 bases and J by 2 bases; unmatched bases: 7. The CDR3 covers 18 residues. The complete variable domain, with remaining parts taken from reference TRBV15 and TRBJ2-5, reads DAMVIQNPRYQVTQFGKPVTLSCSQTLNHNVMYWYQQKSSQAPKLLFHYYDKDFNNEADTPDNFQSRRPNTSFCFLDIRSPGLGDTAMYLCATSKGTSGRASQETQYFGPGTRLLVL.

The chain is built from TRBV7-9 and TRBJ2-1, with 13 bases fitting TRBD2. The CDR3 spans 16 residues. Germline V gene data show CDR1 as SEHNR and CDR2 as FQNEAQ (reference sequence). Germline trimming cut 4 bases from V and 8 bases from J; bases unmatched to any gene: 8. The CDR3: CASSSIGLAGEDEQFF. In DNA form, the CDR3 reads TGTGCCAGCAGCTCAATCGGACTAGCGGGAGAGGATGAGCAGTTCTTC.

Many counts were recorded for this clonotype. The rearrangement links TRBV5-1 to TRBJ2-7; possible D gene TRBD1, 5 bases. Germline V gives CDR1 SGHRS, CDR2 YFSETQ. This CDR3 has 15 amino acids. V was cut by 4 bases and J by 3 bases, with 17 bases left in between. DNA for the CDR3: TGCGCCAGCAGCCTGTTAACCACAGGTGACTACGAGCAGTACTTC. Amino acid sequence: CASSLLTTGDYEQYF.

This clonotype was seen a handful of times. The genes are TRBV20-1 and TRBJ2-7; D remains unclear. V dropped 3 bases and J dropped 0 bases, with 9 bases sitting between them. Germline CDR1 is DFQATT and CDR2 is SNEGSKA (reference sequence). The CDR3 contains 13 residues. The CDR3 reads CSARSDFSYEQYF. In nucleotides, the CDR3 is TGCAGTGCTAGGAGCGACTTCTCCTACGAGCAGTACTTC.

The table lists this clonotype with a few counts. The chain combines TRBV6-1 with TRBJ1-1; TRBD1 aligns across 8 bases. After removal of 6 bases from V and 7 bases from J, the junction contained 10 bases not matched to a gene. Germline CDR1 and CDR2: MNHNS and SASEGT. This CDR3 has 14 residues. This CDR3 reads CASRPGQGVGEAFF. For the CDR3, the DNA is TGTGCCAGCAGACCCGGACAGGGAGTCGGTGAAGCTTTCTTT.

This clonotype has ten or more counts. J is TRBJ2-7 and V is TRBV5-1, with TRBD2 matching over 13 bases. The V and J ends lost 4 bases and 0 bases, in that order; junction bases with no gene match: 7. This CDR3 contains 17 residues. Per germline, CDR1 SGHRS and CDR2 YFSETQ. This chain's CDR3 is CASSQGLAGTSSYEQYF. The CDR3 DNA is TGCGCCAGCAGCCAGGGACTAGCGGGGACGTCCTCCTACGAGCAGTACTTC.

This clonotype was recorded at least ten times. The chain recombines TRBV7-9 with TRBJ1-5; TRBD1 matches at 10 bases. Germline V gene sequence: CDR1 SEHNR, CDR2 FQNEAQ (reference sequence). The trim removed 1 base at V and 3 bases at J, leaving 6 bases unmatched. The CDR3 extends over 17 amino acids. CDR3 in DNA: TGTGCCAGCAGCTTAGGACGACAGGGGGCACTCAATCAGCCCCAGCATTTT. This gives the protein CASSLGRQGALNQPQHF.

The V gene is TRBV20-1, the J gene TRBJ1-2; D is perhaps TRBD1 (6 bases). Germline V gene data show CDR1 as DFQATT and CDR2 as SNEGSKA (reference sequence). Trimming cost V 0 bases and J 8 bases, with 7 bases left between them. The CDR3 loop spans 11 amino acids. CDR3 protein: CSARDRGGYTF. The DNA for the CDR3 is TGCAGTGCTAGAGATAGGGGGGGCTACACCTTC.

This sequence joins TRBV5-1 and TRBJ1-5, with 7 bases matching TRBD1. Germline V gene sequence: CDR1 SGHRS, CDR2 YFSETQ. The CDR3 length is 15 residues. V lost 0 bases, J lost 5 bases, and 5 bases stayed unmatched. CDR3 nucleotides: TGCGCCAGCAGCTTGGATGGGACAGCTGATCAGCCCCAGCATTTT. It encodes CASSLDGTADQPQHF.

In its sample, this clonotype was seen once. V gene TRBV12-3 or TRBV12-4 combines with J gene TRBJ2-3; 10 bases agree with TRBD2. This CDR3 spans 19 amino acids. V dropped 11 bases and J dropped 1; count of bases not matched to a gene: 21. CDR3 DNA: TGTGCCTTCAGTTCCCCTCTAGCGGGAGAGGTGCACGGCACAGATACGCAGTATTTT. Its protein is CAFSSPLAGEVHGTDTQYF.

This clonotype was counted only a few times. The rearrangement joins TRBV4-3 to TRBJ2-1, with 9 bases identical to TRBD1. The junction had 9 bases not matched to a gene; V was cut back by 0 bases and J by 9 bases. The V gene's germline CDR1 is LGHNA and CDR2 YSLEER. CDR3 length: 16 amino acids. CDR3 region: CASSQESRDRVGEQFF. CDR3 DNA sequence: TGCGCCAGCAGCCAAGAGTCCCGGGACAGGGTTGGTGAGCAGTTCTTC.

This clonotype was seen a few times. The J gene is TRBJ1-6, the V gene TRBV18, with 9 bases identical to TRBD1. This CDR3 has 15 residues. V was pared by 2 bases and J by 8 bases, with 4 bases of the junction left unmatched. Germline CDR1 is KGHSH and CDR2 is LQKENI. CDR3 protein: CASSPTGQGYSPLHF. CDR3 nucleotides: TGTGCCAGCTCACCAACAGGACAGGGGTATTCACCCCTCCACTTT.

This chain links TRBV6-2 or TRBV6-3 with TRBJ2-7; TRBD1 aligns across 9 bases. This CDR3 has 18 amino acids. With V trimmed by 5 bases and J by 3 bases, 17 bases remained unmatched. Germline values: CDR1 MNHEY, CDR2 SVGEGT. CDR3 DNA sequence: TGTGCCAGCAGTCCCCACACGGGACAGGGCCTTCATTACTACGAGCAGTACTTC. The encoded protein is CASSPHTGQGLHYYEQYF.

Only one count was recorded for this clonotype. At one boundary the junction diverges from the germline segment, which might be a read error. The chain employs TRBV6-2 or TRBV6-3 and TRBJ1-5; TRBD1 agrees at 7 bases. The CDR3 is made up of 18 amino acids. The V gene's germline CDR1 is MNHEY and CDR2 SVGEGT. In nucleotides, the CDR3 is TGTGCCAGCACTTACACTGCGACCGGGACAGTCGGCAATCAGCCCCAGCATTTT. Its protein is CASTYTATGTVGNQPQHF.

This clonotype has only a few counts. This chain connects TRBV24-1 to TRBJ2-2; D is possibly TRBD1 or TRBD2 (6 bases each). Germline V gene sequence: CDR1 KGHDR, CDR2 SFDVKD. This CDR3 region has 15 residues. V lost 9 bases and J lost 12, with 25 bases in between. The CDR3 loop is CATAGGQGTPGKLFF. As DNA, the CDR3 is TGTGCCACCGCCGGGGGACAAGGAACACCGGGGAAGCTGTTTTTT.

The genes are TRBV7-2 and TRBJ2-7; 11 bases fit TRBD2. Germline V gene data show CDR1 as SGHTA and CDR2 as FQGNSA. The trim removed 6 bases at V and 3 bases at J, leaving 10 bases unmatched. The CDR3 loop spans 16 amino acids. The CDR3 region has the DNA TGTGCCAGCAGGCGAATAGCGGGAGGGCCTGACTACGAGCAGTACTTC. This gives the protein CASRRIAGGPDYEQYF.